This is a list of T cell receptor beta chains from one sample in a study of cytomegalovirus exposure and HLA in healthy donors. Assay used: immunoSEQ multiplex PCR; TCRdb lists only in-frame clones, some missing. The sample shows about 93,000 clones, roughly four fifths of them seen only once. Sequencing input: PBMCs. Every receptor here comes from a man between 50 and 59 years old in good health and CMV-seronegative. Both conserved end residues are part of each CDR3. The D gene is left open where the match is weak.

TRBD2	TRBV28	TRBJ2-7	CASSFSLAGLTYEQYF
TRBD1	TRBV27	TRBJ1-5	CASSPSLNRGFNQPQHF
-	TRBV28	TRBJ1-1	CASHTPGLNTEAFF
-	TRBV28	TRBJ2-1	CASSLRDNEQFF
-	TRBV13	-	CASSRQGNEQYF
TRBD1	TRBV11-2	TRBJ2-7	CASSLRQGVSEQYF
-	TRBV5-1	TRBJ2-1	CASRPDSELHNEQFF
TRBD1	TRBV11-2	TRBJ1-1	CASSIQQGGTEAFF
-	TRBV19	TRBJ1-1	CASSPWDFSSNTEAFF
TRBD1	TRBV11-2	TRBJ2-5	CASRHRTGGGETQYF
TRBD1	TRBV11-2	TRBJ2-7	CASSWGQRVAYEQYF
-	TRBV7-3	TRBJ2-3	CASSLTSSLLTDTQYF
TRBD1	TRBV7-2	TRBJ2-6	CASRHKSGTAISGANVLTF
-	TRBV27	TRBJ2-7	CASSRSAGDFFYEQYF
TRBD1	TRBV11-2	TRBJ2-5	CASSLDLIRDRGRRETQYF
-	TRBV6-6	TRBJ2-3	CASSRGRTDTQYF